The source of this T cell receptor beta chain is a study of blood T cell repertoires in COVID-19. The CDR3 has 15 residues. CDR1 and CDR2 (germline): LNHDA, SQIVND (reference sequence). V lost 6 bases and J lost 5; bases outside the gene matches: 6. Data came from immunoSEQ multiplex PCR; TCRdb stores just in-frame clones and leaves some out. The sample has roughly 260,000 clones, roughly 90% seen once. The rearrangement uses TRBV19 and TRBJ2-1; 11 bases match TRBD2. The source material was PBMCs or T cells enriched from blood (not recorded which). The source is a young woman with acute COVID-19. CDR3 residues: CASRRGTSGNNEQFF. The DNA of the CDR3 is TGTGCCAGTAGAAGGGGGACTAGCGGAAACAATGAGCAGTTCTTC.